The T cell receptor beta chain under discussion was sequenced for a study of PD-1 blockade in classical Hodgkin lymphoma. V lost 3 bases and J 3 bases, leaving 19 bases between the germline ends. The CDR3 runs to 17 residues. The germline V gene has CDR1 LGHNA and CDR2 YNFKEQ. Comment on this clone: Its antigen is still unknown.

Documented time point: newly diagnosed, previously untreated cHL patient sample. Untreated, newly diagnosed classical Hodgkin lymphoma PBMCs were comparators. Whole-study results and caveats: Factors driving the repertoire differences, possibly disease activity or prior therapy, remain undefined. Relative to healthy donors, newly diagnosed patients reportedly had lower baseline TCR diversity, which was reported as lower still in relapsed/refractory patients.

Assay: immunoSEQ multiplex PCR; the TCRdb copy retains only in-frame clones and omits some. The sample comprises roughly 20,000 clones, roughly 94% of which are singletons, and roughly 6% rests with the top ten. V and J are TRBV4-2 and TRBJ2-3; possibly TRBD1 for D (6 bases). The sample taken for sequencing was peripheral blood mononuclear cells (PBMCs). The receptor's source is a human donor with classical Hodgkin lymphoma. For the CDR3, the DNA is TGTGCCAGCAGCCACTTACCCAGGGGTTATATGACAGATACGCAGTATTTT. Its protein product is CASSHLPRGYMTDTQYF.